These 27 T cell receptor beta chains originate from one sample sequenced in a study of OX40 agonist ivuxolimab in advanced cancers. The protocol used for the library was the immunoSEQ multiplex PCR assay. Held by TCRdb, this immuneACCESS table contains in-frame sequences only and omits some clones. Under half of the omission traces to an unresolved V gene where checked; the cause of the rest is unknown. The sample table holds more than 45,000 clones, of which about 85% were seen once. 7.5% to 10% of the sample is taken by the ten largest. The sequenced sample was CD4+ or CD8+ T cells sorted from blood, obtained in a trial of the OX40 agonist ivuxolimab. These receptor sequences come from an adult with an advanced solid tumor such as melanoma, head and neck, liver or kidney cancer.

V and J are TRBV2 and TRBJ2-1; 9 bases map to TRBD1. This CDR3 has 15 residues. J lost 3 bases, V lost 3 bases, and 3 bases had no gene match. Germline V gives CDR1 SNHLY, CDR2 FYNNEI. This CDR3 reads CASSEPGQGYNEQFF. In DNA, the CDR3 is TGTGCCAGCAGTGAGCCGGGACAGGGCTACAATGAGCAGTTCTTC.

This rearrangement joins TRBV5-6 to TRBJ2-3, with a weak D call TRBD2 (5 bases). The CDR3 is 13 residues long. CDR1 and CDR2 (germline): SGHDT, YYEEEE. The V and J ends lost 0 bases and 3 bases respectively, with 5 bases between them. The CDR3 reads CASSLAGTDTQYF. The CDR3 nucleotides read TGTGCCAGCAGCTTGGCGGGGACAGATACGCAGTATTTT.

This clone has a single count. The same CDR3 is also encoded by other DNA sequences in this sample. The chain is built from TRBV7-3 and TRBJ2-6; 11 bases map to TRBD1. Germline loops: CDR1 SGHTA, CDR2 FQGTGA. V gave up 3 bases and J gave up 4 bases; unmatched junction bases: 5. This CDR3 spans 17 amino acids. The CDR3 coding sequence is TGTGCCAGCAGCTTTGGACAGGGGGCGGCGGGGGCCAACGTCCTGACTTTC. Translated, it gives CASSFGQGAAGANVLTF.

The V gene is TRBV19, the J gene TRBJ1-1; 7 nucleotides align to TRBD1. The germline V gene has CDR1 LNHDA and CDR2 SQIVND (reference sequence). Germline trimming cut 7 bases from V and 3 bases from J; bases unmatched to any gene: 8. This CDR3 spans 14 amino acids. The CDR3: CASTTGQAYTEAFF. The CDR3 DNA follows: TGTGCCAGTACCACCGGACAGGCTTACACTGAAGCTTTCTTT. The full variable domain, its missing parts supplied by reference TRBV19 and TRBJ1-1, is DGGITQSPKYLFRKEGQNVTLSCEQNLNHDAMYWYRQDPGQGLRLIYYSQIVNDFQKGDIAEGYSVSREKKESFPLTVTSAQKNPTAFYLCASTTGQAYTEAFFGQGTRLTVV.

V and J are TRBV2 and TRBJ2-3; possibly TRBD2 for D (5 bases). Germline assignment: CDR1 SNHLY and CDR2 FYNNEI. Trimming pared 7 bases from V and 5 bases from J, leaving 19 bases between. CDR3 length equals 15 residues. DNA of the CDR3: TGTGCCAGCATTTCTTCTGGGGTAGCGCAAGATACGCAGTATTTT. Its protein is CASISSGVAQDTQYF.

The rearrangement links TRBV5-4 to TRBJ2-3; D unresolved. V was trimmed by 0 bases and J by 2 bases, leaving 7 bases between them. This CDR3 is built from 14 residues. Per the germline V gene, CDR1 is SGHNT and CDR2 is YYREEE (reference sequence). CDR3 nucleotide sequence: TGTGCCAGCAGCTTGGACGGCTACACAGATACGCAGTATTTT. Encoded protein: CASSLDGYTDTQYF.

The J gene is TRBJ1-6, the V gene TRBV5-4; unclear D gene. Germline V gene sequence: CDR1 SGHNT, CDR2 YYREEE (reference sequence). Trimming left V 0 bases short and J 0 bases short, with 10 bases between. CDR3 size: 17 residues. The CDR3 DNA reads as TGTGCCAGCAGCTTGGTCTTCGGGAGCTCCTATAATTCACCCCTCCACTTT. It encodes CASSLVFGSSYNSPLHF.

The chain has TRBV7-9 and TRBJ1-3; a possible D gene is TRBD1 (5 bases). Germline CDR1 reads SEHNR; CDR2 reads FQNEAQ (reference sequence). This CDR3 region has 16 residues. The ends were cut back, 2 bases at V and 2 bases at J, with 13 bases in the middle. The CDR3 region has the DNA TGTGCCAGCAGCTTATATCAGGGTATCCCTGGAAACACCATATATTTT. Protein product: CASSLYQGIPGNTIYF.

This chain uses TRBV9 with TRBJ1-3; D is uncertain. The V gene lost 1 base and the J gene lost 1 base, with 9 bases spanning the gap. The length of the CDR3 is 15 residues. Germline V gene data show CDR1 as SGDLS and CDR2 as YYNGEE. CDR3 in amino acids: CASSVNPGSGNTIYF. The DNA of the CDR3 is TGTGCCAGCAGCGTAAATCCGGGGTCTGGAAACACCATATATTTT.

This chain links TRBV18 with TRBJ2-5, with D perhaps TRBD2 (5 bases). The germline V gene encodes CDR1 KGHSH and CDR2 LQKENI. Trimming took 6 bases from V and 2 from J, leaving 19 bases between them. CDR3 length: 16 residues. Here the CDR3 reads CASSPAGGVSQETQYF. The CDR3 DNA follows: TGTGCCAGCTCTCCCGCGGGTGGGGTCTCACAAGAGACCCAGTACTTC. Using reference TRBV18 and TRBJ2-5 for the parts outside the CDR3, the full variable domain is NAGVMQNPRHLVRRRGQEARLRCSPMKGHSHVYWYRQLPEEGLKFMVYLQKENIIDESGMPKERFSAEFPKEGPSILRIQQVVRGDSAAYFCASSPAGGVSQETQYFGPGTRLLVL.

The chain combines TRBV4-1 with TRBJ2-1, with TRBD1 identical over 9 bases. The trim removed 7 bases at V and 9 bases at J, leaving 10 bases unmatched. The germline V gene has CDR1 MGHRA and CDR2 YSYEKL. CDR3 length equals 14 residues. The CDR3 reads CASKPGQGPTEQFF. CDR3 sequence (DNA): TGCGCCAGCAAACCGGGACAGGGCCCGACTGAGCAGTTCTTC.

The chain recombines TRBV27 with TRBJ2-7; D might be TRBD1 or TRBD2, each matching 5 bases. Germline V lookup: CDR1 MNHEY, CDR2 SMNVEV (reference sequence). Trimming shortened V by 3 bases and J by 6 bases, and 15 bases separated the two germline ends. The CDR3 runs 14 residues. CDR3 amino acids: CASSFSPYGAEQYF. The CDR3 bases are TGTGCCAGCAGTTTTTCCCCATACGGGGCCGAGCAGTACTTC.

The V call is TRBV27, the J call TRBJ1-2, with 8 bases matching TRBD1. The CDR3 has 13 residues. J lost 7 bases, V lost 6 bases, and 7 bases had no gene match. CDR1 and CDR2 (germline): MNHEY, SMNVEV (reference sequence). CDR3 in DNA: TGTGCCAGCAGGTTGCAGGGGGCGGGTGGCTACACCTTC. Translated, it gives CASRLQGAGGYTF.

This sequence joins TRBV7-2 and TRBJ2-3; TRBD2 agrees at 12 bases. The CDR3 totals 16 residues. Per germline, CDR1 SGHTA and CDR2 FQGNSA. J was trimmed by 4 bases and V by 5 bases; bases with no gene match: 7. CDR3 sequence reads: CASSDGLAGRSDTQYF. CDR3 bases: TGTGCCAGCAGCGATGGACTAGCGGGAAGGTCAGATACGCAGTATTTT.

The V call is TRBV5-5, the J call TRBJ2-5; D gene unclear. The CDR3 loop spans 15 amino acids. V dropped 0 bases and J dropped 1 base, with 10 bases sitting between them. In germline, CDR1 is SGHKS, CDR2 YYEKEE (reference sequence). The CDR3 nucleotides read TGTGCCAGCAGCTTGGGGTCAGGTCCCCAAGAGACCCAGTACTTC. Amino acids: CASSLGSGPQETQYF.

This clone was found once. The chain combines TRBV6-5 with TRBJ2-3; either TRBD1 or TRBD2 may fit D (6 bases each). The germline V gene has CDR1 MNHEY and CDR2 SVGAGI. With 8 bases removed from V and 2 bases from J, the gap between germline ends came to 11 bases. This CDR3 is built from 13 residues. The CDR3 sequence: CASRGGNTDTQYF. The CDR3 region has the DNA TGTGCCAGCCGAGGGGGGAACACAGATACGCAGTATTTT.

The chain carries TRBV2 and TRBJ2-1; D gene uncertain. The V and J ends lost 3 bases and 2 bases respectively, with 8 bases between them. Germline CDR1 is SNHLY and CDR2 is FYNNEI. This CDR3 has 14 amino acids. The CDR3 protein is CASSDLSPYNEQFF. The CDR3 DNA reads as TGTGCCAGCAGTGACTTGAGCCCCTACAATGAGCAGTTCTTC.

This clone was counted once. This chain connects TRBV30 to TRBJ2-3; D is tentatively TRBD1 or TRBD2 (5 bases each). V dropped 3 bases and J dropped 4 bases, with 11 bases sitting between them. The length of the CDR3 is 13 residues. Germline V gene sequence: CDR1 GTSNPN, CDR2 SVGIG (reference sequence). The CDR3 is CAWSPGTADTQYF. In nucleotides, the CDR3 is TGTGCCTGGAGCCCCGGGACCGCAGATACGCAGTATTTT.

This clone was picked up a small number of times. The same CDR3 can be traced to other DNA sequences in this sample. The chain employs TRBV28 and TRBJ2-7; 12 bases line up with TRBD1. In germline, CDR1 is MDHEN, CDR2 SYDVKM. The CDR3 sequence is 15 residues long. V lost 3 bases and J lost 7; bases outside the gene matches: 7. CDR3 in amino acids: CASSLPGQGAGEQYF. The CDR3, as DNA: TGTGCCAGCAGTTTGCCGGGACAGGGGGCGGGAGAGCAGTACTTC.

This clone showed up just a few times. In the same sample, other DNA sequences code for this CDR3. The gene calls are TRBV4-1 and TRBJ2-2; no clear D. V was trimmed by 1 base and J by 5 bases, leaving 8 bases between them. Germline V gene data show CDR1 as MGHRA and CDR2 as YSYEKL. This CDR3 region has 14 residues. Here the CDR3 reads CASSQVVGTGELFF. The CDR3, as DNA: TGCGCCAGCAGCCAAGTTGTAGGGACCGGGGAGCTGTTTTTT.

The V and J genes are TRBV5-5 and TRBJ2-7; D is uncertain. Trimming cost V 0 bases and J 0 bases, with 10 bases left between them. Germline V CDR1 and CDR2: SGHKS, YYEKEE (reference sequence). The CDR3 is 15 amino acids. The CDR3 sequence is CASSLVSTDSYEQYF. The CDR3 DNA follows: TGTGCCAGCAGCTTGGTGTCTACGGACTCCTACGAGCAGTACTTC. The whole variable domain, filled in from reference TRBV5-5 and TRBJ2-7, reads DAGVTQSPTHLIKTRGQQVTLRCSPISGHKSVSWYQQVLGQGPQFIFQYYEKEERGRGNFPDRFSARQFPNYSSELNVNALLLGDSALYLCASSLVSTDSYEQYFGPGTRLTVT.

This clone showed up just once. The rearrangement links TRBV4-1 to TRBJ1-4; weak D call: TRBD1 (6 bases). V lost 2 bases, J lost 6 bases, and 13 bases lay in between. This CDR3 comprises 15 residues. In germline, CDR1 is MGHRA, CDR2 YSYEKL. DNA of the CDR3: TGCGCCAGCAGCCAATTGGGGGCAGGAGATGAAAAACTGTTTTTT. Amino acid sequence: CASSQLGAGDEKLFF.

The CDR3 nucleotides are TGTGCCAGCAGCACCGGGACAGGGGGCGATCAGCCCCAGCATTTT. It specifies CASSTGTGGDQPQHF. The genes are TRBV5-4 and TRBJ1-5, with 12 bases lining up with TRBD1. CDR3 size: 15 residues. Per germline, CDR1 SGHNT and CDR2 YYREEE (reference sequence). The V gene end was trimmed by 4 bases and the J gene end by 5 bases; junction bases not matched to a gene: 4.

The CDR3: CASSVEGSAYEQYF. Written as DNA, the CDR3 is TGTGCCAGCAGCGTAGAAGGGTCGGCCTACGAGCAGTACTTC. The chain recombines TRBV9 with TRBJ2-7; D remains unclear. Looked up from germline, CDR1 is SGDLS and CDR2 is YYNGEE. This CDR3 comprises 14 residues. V lost 0 bases to trimming and J lost 2 bases, with 9 bases between them.

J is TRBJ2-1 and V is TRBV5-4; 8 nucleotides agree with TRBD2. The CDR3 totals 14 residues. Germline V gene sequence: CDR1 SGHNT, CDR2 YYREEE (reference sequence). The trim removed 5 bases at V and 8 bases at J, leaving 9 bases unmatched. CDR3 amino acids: CASSKTGGAYEQFF. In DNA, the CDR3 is TGTGCCAGCAGTAAAACGGGGGGGGCATATGAGCAGTTCTTC.

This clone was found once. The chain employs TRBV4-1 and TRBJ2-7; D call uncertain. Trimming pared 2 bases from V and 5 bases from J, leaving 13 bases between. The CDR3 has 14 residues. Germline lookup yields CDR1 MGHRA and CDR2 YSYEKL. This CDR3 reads CASSQSKVSDEQYF. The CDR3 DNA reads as TGCGCCAGCAGCCAAAGTAAGGTGAGCGACGAGCAGTACTTC.

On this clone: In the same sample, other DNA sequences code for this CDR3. CDR3 bases: TGCGCCAGCAGCTTGGTAGGGACTGGGGCCAACGTCCTGACTTTC. Translated: CASSLVGTGANVLTF. The chain employs TRBV5-1 and TRBJ2-6; no clear D gene. Germline CDR1 SGHRS, CDR2 YFSETQ. Trimming pared 0 bases from V and 2 bases from J, leaving 6 bases between. This CDR3 is 15 amino acids long.